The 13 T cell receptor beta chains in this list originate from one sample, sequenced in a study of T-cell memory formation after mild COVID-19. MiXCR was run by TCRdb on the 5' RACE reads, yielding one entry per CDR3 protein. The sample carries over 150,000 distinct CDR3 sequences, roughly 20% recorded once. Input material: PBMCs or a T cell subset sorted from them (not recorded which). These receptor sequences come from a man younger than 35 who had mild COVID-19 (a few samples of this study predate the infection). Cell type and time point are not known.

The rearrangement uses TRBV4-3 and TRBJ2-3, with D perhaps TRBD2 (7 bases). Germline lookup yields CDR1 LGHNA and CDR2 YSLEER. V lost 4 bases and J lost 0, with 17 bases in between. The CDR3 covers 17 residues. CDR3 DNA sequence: TGCGCCAGCAGCCCTAGAGCCCGGGGGGCCAGCACAGATACGCAGTATTTT. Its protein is CASSPRARGASTDTQYF.

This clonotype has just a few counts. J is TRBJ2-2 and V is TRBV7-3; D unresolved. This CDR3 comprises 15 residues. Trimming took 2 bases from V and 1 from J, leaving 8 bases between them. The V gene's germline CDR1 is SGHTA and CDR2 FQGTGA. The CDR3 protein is CASSLGLQNTGELFF. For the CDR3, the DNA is TGTGCCAGCAGCTTAGGGTTGCAGAACACCGGGGAGCTGTTTTTT.

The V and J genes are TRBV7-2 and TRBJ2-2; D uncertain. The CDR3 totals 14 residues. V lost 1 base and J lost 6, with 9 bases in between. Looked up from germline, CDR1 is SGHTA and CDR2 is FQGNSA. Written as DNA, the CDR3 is TGTGCCAGCAGCTTAGTCCAGGTTGCCGGGGAGCTGTTTTTT. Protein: CASSLVQVAGELFF.

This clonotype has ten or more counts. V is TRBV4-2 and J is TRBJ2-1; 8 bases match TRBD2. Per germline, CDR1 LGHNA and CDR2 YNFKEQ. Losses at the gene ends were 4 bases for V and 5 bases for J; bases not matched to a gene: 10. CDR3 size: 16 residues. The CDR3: CASSPLIAGYDNEQFF. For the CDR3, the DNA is TGTGCCAGCAGCCCCCTGATAGCGGGGTACGACAATGAGCAGTTCTTC.

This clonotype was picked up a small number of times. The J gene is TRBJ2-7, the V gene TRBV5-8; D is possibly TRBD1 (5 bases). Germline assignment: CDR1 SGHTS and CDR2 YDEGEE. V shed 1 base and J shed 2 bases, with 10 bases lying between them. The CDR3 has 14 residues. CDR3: CASSLSAGPYEQYV. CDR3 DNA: TGTGCCAGCAGCTTGTCGGCAGGGCCCTACGAGCAGTACGTC.

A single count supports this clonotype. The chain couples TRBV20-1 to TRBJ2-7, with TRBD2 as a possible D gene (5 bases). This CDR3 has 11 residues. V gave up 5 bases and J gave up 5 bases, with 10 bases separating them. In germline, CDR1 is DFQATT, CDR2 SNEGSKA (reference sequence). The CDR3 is CSAGPSNEQYF. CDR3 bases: TGCAGTGCTGGCCCTAGCAACGAGCAGTACTTC.

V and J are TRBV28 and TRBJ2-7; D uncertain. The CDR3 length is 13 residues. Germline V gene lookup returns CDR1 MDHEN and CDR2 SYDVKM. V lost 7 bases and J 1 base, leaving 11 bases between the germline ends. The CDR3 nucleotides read TGTGCCAGCACCCCCCCGGGTTCCTACGAGCAGTACGTC. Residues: CASTPPGSYEQYV.

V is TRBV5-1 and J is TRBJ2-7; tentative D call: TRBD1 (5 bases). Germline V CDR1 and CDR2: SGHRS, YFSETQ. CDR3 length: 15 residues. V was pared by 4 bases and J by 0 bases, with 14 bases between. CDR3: CASSAYRLHSYEQYV. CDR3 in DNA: TGCGCCAGCAGCGCCTACAGGTTGCACTCCTACGAGCAGTACGTC.

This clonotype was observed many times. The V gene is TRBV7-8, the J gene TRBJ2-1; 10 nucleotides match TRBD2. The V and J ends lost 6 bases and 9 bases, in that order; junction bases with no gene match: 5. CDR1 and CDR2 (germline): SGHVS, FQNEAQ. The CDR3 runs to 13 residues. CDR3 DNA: TGTGCCAGCAGGCAAGCGGGGGGGCTTGAGCAGTTCTTC. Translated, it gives CASRQAGGLEQFF.

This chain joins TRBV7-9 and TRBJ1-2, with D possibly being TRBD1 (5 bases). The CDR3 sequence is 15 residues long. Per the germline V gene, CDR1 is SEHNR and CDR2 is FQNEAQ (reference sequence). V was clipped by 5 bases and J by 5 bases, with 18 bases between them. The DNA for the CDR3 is TGTGCCAGCAGCAGCATTCAGGGATCCCAGTATGGCTACACCTTC. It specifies CASSSIQGSQYGYTF.

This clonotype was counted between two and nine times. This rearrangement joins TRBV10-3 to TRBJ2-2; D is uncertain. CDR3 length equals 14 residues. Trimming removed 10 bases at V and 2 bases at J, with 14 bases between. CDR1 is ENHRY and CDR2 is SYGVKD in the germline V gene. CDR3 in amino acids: CATLPLTNTGELFF. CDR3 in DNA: TGTGCCACCCTTCCCTTGACCAACACCGGGGAGCTGTTTTTT.

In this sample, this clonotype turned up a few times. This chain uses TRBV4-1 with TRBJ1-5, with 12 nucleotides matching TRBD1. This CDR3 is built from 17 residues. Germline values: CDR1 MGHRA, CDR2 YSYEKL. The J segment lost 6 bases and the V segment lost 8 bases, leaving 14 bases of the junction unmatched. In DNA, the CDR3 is TGCGCCAGCGGACCGGGACAGGGGGCAGACGTCGGTCAGCCCCAGCATTTT. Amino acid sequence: CASGPGQGADVGQPQHF.

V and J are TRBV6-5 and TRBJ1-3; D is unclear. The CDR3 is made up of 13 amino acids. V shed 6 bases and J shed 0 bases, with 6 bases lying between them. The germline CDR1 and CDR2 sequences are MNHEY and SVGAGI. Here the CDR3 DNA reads TGTGCCAGCAGGGCTCCCTCTGGAAACACCATATATTTT. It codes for CASRAPSGNTIYF.